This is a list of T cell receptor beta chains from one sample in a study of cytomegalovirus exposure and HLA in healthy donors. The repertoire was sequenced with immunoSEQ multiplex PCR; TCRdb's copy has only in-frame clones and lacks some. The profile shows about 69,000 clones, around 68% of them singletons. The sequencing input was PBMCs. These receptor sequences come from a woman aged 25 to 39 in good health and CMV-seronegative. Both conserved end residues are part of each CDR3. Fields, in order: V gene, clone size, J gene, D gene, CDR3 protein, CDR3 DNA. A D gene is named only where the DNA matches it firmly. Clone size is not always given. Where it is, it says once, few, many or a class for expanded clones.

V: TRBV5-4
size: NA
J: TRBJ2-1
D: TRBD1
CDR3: CAIHPGTGQVGYNEQFF
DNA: TGTGCCATTCATCCCGGGACAGGCCAGGTTGGGTACAATGAGCAGTTCTTC

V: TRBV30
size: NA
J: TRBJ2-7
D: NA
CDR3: CAWSQRDSYEQYF
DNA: TGTGCCTGGAGTCAGAGGGACTCCTACGAGCAGTACTTC

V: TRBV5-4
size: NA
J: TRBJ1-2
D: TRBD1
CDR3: CASSFDRGPSGYTF
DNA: TGTGCCAGCAGCTTCGACAGGGGGCCCTCTGGCTACACCTTC

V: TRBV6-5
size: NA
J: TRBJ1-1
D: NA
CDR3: CASSYSWGREAFF
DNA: TGTGCCAGCAGTTACTCGTGGGGAAGGGAGGCTTTCTTT

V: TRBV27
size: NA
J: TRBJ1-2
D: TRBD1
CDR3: CASSSSGGASYTF
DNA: TGTGCCAGCAGTTCCTCAGGGGGCGCCAGCTACACCTTC

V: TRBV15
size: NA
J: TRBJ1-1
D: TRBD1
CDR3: CATSARQGLNTEAFF
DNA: TGTGCCACCAGCGCTCGACAGGGATTAAACACTGAAGCTTTCTTT

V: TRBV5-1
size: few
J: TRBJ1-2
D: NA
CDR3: CASSLGATGYTF
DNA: TGCGCCAGCAGCTTGGGGGCCACGGGCTACACCTTC

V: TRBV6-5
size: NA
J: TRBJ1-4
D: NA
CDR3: CASSSGETVFF
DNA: TGTGCCAGCAGTTCGGGAGAAACGGTGTTTTTT

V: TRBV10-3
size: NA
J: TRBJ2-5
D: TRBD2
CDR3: CAISPPPGGETQYF
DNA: TGTGCCATCAGTCCCCCTCCGGGGGGAGAGACCCAGTACTTC

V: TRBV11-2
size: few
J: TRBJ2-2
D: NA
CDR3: CASSQARGSTGELFF
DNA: TGTGCCAGCAGCCAGGCCCGGGGGAGCACCGGGGAGCTGTTTTTT

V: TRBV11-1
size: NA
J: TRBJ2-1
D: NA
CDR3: CASSFSKGDYNEQFF
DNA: TGTGCCAGCAGCTTTTCAAAAGGGGACTACAATGAGCAGTTCTTC

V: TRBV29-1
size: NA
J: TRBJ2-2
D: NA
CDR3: CSVPGGGGDHGELFF
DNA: TGCAGCGTTCCCGGAGGAGGGGGCGATCACGGGGAGCTGTTTTTT

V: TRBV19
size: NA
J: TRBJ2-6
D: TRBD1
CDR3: CASSLQGVGGANVLTF
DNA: TGTGCCAGTAGTCTCCAGGGGGTAGGTGGGGCCAACGTCCTGACTTTC

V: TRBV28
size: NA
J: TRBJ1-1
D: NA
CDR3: CASSPQGFWGPDLTEAFF
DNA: TGTGCCAGCAGTCCCCAGGGTTTCTGGGGGCCCGACCTAACTGAAGCTTTCTTT

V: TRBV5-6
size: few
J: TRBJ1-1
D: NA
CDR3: CASNSGVEAFF
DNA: TGTGCCAGCAACTCGGGGGTAGAAGCTTTCTTT

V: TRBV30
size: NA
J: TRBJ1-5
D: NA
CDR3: CAWSPDWRYNQPQHF
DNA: TGTGCCTGGAGTCCAGACTGGCGATACAATCAGCCCCAGCATTTT

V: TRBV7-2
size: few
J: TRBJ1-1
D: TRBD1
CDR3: CASSPQGAKTEAFF
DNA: TGTGCCAGCAGCCCCCAGGGGGCTAAGACTGAAGCTTTCTTT

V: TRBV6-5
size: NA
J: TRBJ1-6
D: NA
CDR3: CASRQTDRTNSPLHF
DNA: TGTGCCAGCAGACAGACAGACAGGACTAATTCACCCCTCCACTTT

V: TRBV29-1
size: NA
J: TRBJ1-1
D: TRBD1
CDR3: CSVEWWGQGVGEAFF
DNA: TGCAGCGTTGAATGGTGGGGACAGGGGGTTGGTGAAGCTTTCTTT

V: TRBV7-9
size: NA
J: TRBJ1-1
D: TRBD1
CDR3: CASSFPGQSSMNTEAFF
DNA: TGTGCCAGCAGCTTTCCGGGACAGAGTTCCATGAACACTGAAGCTTTCTTT

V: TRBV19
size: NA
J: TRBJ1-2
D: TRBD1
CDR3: CASSIGEQGGFGYGYTF
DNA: TGTGCCAGTAGTATAGGCGAACAGGGGGGATTCGGCTATGGCTACACCTTC

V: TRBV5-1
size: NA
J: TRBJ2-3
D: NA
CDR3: CASSLRGADTQYF
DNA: TGCGCCAGCAGCCTCCGCGGCGCAGATACGCAGTATTTT

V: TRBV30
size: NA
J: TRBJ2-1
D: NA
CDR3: CAWSSRLDYNEQFF
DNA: TGTGCCTGGAGTTCGAGACTCGACTACAATGAGCAGTTCTTC

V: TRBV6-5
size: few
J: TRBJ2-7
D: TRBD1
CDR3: CASSYGAGGSYEQYF
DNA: TGTGCCAGCAGTTACGGGGCAGGGGGCTCCTACGAGCAGTACTTC

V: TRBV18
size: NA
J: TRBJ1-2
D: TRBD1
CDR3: CASSPGQGAYGGYTF
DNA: TGTGCCAGCTCCCCGGGACAGGGGGCATATGGGGGCTACACCTTC

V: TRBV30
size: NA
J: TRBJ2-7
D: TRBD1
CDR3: CAWSVVGGGYEQYF
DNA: TGTGCCTGGAGTGTAGTAGGGGGCGGGTACGAGCAGTACTTC

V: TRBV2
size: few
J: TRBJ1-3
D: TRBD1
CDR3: CASRLLLTGITIYF
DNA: TGTGCCAGCAGACTTCTTTTGACAGGGATCACCATATATTTT

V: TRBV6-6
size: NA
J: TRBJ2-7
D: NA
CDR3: CASSYSTEWRPSEQYF
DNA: TGTGCCAGCAGTTACTCGACCGAATGGCGGCCCTCTGAGCAGTACTTC

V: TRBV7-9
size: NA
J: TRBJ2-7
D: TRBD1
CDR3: CASSLAGTGGLRSYEQYF
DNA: TGTGCCAGCAGCTTAGCCGGGACAGGGGGCTTGAGGTCCTACGAGCAGTACTTC

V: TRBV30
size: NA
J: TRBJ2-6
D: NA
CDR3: CAWSRGRGANVLTF
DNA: TGTGCCTGGAGTCGGGGTCGCGGGGCCAACGTCCTGACTTTC

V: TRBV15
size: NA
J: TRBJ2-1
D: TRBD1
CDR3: CATSRDRQGFREQFF
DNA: TGTGCCACCAGCAGAGACCGACAGGGGTTCCGGGAGCAGTTCTTC

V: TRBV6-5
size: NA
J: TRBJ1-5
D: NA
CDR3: CASRRTVYSNQPQHF
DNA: TGTGCCAGCAGAAGGACAGTCTATAGCAATCAGCCCCAGCATTTT

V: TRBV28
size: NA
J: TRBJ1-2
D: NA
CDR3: CASRGRGANYGYTF
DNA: TGTGCCAGCAGGGGCCGGGGAGCTAACTATGGCTACACCTTC

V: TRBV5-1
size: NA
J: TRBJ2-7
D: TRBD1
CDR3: CASSLTYPTGNEQYF
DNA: TGCGCCAGCAGCTTGACCTACCCGACAGGGAACGAGCAGTACTTC

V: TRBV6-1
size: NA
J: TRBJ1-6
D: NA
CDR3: CASSEAFYKGGVLHSPLHF
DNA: TGTGCCAGCAGTGAAGCATTCTATAAGGGGGGGGTATTACATTCACCCCTCCACTTT

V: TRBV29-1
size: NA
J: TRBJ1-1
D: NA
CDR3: CSVEGERGGRSTGAFF
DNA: TGCAGCGTTGAAGGAGAAAGGGGAGGAAGAAGCACTGGAGCTTTCTTT

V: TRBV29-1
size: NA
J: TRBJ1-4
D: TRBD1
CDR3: CSGQTGTANEKLFF
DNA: TGCAGCGGCCAAACCGGGACAGCTAATGAAAAACTGTTTTTT

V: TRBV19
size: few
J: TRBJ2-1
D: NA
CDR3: CASSQGNGNEQFF
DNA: TGTGCCAGTAGTCAGGGGAATGGCAATGAGCAGTTCTTC

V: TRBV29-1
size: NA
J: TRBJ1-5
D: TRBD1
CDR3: CSVELQGAGPQHF
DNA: TGCAGCGTTGAGTTACAGGGGGCTGGACCCCAGCATTTT

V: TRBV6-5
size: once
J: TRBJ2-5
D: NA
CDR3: CASSAGRNSQETQYF
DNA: TGTGCCAGCAGCGCGGGACGGAACTCCCAAGAGACCCAGTACTTC

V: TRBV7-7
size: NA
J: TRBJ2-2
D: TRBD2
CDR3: CASSLTAGGGTGELFF
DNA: TGTGCCAGCAGCTTAACGGCGGGGGGAGGGACCGGGGAGCTGTTTTTT

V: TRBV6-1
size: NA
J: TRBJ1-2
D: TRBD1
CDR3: CATLSQGNPGGYTF
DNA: TGTGCCACCCTGTCACAGGGGAACCCGGGAGGCTACACCTTC

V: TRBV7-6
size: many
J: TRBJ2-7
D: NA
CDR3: CASSQQVAYEQYF
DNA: TGTGCCAGCAGCCAACAGGTCGCCTACGAGCAGTACTTC

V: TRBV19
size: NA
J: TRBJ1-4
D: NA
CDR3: CASSIDPGVNEKLFF
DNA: TGTGCCAGTAGTATAGATCCGGGAGTGAATGAAAAACTGTTTTTT

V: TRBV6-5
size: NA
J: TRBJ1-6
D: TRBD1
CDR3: CASSYDWDRRNSPLHF
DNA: TGTGCCAGCAGTTACGATTGGGACAGGCGAAATTCACCCCTCCACTTT

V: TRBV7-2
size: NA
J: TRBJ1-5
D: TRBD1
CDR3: CASSREGGAVPGQPQHF
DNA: TGTGCCAGCAGCCGTGAAGGGGGCGCGGTCCCTGGTCAGCCCCAGCATTTT

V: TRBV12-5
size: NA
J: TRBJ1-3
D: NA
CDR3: CASAASEGVGNTIYF
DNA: TGTGCTAGTGCCGCCTCGGAGGGAGTCGGAAACACCATATATTTT

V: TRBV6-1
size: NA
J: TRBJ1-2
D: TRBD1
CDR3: CASSEIYRTGVTNYGYTF
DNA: TGTGCCAGCAGTGAAATATACAGGACAGGGGTCACTAACTATGGCTACACCTTC

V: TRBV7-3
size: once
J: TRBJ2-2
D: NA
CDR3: CASSSGGTLNTGELFF
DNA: TGTGCCAGCAGCTCTGGAGGGACTTTAAACACCGGGGAGCTGTTTTTT

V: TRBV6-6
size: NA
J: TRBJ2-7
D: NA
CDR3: CASTGLTLPYEQYF
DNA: TGTGCCAGCACCGGACTAACGCTACCTTACGAGCAGTACTTC

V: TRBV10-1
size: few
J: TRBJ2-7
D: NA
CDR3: CASSDGSYEQYF
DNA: TGCGCCAGCAGTGACGGGTCCTACGAGCAGTACTTC

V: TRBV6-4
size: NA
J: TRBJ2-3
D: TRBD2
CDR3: CASSDSSGGADTQYF
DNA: TGTGCCAGCAGTGACTCTAGCGGGGGGGCAGATACGCAGTATTTT